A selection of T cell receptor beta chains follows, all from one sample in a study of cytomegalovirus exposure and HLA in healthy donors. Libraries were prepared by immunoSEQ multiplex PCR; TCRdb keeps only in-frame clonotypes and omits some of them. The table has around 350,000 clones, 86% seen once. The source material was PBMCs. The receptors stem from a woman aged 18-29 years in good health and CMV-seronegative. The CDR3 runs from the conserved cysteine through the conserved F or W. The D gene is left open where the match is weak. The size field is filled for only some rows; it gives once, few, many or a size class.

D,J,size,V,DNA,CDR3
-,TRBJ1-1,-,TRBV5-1,TGCGCCAGCAGCCTCGTCGAGGCGGCCTCGGACACTGAAGCTTTCTTT,CASSLVEAASDTEAFF
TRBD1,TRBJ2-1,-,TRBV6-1,TGTGCCAGCATCGCTGGTGGGACAGGGTTGAATGAGCAGTTCTTC,CASIAGGTGLNEQFF
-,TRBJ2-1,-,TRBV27,TGTGCCAGCAGTTCGCGACAGTTAGGGCAGTTCTTC,CASSSRQLGQFF
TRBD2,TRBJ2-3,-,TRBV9,TGTGCCAGCAGCGTAGGGGGACTAGCGGGACCAGATACGCAGTATTTT,CASSVGGLAGPDTQYF
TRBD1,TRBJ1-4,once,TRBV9,TGTGCCAGCAGGGGACAGAATAATGAAAAACTGTTTTTT,CASRGQNNEKLFF
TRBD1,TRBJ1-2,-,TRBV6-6,TGTGCCAGCAGTTACTCCTCGGACAGGAACTATGGCTACACCTTC,CASSYSSDRNYGYTF
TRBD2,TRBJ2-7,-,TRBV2,TGTGCCAGCAGCGATCACGTCGCGGGGGGAGGGGTCGAGCAGTACTTC,CASSDHVAGGGVEQYF
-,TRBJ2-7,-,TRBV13,TGTGCCAGCAGCTTAACAGCCGAGCAGTACTTC,CASSLTAEQYF
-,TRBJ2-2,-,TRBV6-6,TGTGCCAGCAGTTACTTCTTCCAGGGCTTGACCGGGGAGCTGTTTTTT,CASSYFFQGLTGELFF
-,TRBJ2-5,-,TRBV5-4,TGTGCCAGCAGCGACTCGGGTCATCACCAAGAGACCCAGTACTTC,CASSDSGHHQETQYF
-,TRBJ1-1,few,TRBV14,TGTGCCAGCAGCCACATGAGTACAGGGTACAAAGCTTTCTTT,CASSHMSTGYKAFF
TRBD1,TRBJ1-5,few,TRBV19,TGTGCCAGTAGTATAGACGCCGGGACAGGGAGGCATCAGCCCCAGCATTTT,CASSIDAGTGRHQPQHF
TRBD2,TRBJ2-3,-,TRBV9,TGTGCCAGCAGCGGGGGTCCCGGGGCGGGAGAAGGAGATACGCAGTATTTT,CASSGGPGAGEGDTQYF
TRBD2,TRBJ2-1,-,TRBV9,TGTGCCAGCAGCGAAAGCGGGAGCCACGGGAATGAGCAGTTCTTC,CASSESGSHGNEQFF
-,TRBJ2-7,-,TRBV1,TGCACCAGCAGCCAAGATGCCCAAGCCACCTCCTACGAGCAGTACTTC,CTSSQDAQATSYEQYF
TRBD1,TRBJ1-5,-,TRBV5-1,TGCGCCAGCAGCTTAGGGGGCGCCGGTCAGCCCCAGCATTTT,CASSLGGAGQPQHF
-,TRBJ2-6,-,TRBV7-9,TGTGCCAGCAGCTTAGTGGTACAGCTCTTTGGTGGGGCCAACGTCCTGACTTTC,CASSLVVQLFGGANVLTF
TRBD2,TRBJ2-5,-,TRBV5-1,TGCGCCAGCAGCTTGGGGCCTAGCGGACAAGAGACCCAGTACTTC,CASSLGPSGQETQYF
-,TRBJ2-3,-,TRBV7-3,TGTGCCAGCAGCTTAACGGCCGATACGCAGTATTTT,CASSLTADTQYF
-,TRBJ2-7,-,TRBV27,TGTGCCAGCAGTTTATCAGGCAGGGCCGAGCAGTACTTC,CASSLSGRAEQYF
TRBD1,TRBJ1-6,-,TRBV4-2,TGTGCCAGCAGCCAGGGACAGGGAAGGTCACCCCTCCACTTT,CASSQGQGRSPLHF
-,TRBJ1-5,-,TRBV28,TGTGCCAGCAGAACACAGGTTTCAGATAGCAATCAGCCCCAGCATTTT,CASRTQVSDSNQPQHF
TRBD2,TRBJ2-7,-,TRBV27,TGTGCCAGCAGTTTCGCGGGAGGGCCCTACGAGCAGTACTTC,CASSFAGGPYEQYF
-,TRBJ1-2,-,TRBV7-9,TGTGCCAGCAGCTTCCCTACGAGCTACACCTTC,CASSFPTSYTF
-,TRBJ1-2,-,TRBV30,TGTGCCTGGAGGGTGGCAGGCTCTAACTATGGCTACACCTTC,CAWRVAGSNYGYTF
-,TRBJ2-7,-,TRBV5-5,TGTGCCAGCAGCTTGATAACGGGAGCCGCCTACGAGCAGTACTTC,CASSLITGAAYEQYF
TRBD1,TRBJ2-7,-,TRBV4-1,TGCGCCAGCAGCCAAGGACAGGGGGTTGCCTACGAGCAGTACTTC,CASSQGQGVAYEQYF
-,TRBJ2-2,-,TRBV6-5,TGTGCCAGCAGTTACTCAGCAGGGAACGCCGGGGAGCTGTTTTTT,CASSYSAGNAGELFF
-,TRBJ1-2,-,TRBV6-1,TGTGCCAGCAACCGAGACATAGTCTGGGACTATGGCTACACCTTC,CASNRDIVWDYGYTF
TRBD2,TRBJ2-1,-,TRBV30,TGTGCCGGATTTCCTCCGGGACTAGCCTCCGGTGAGCAGTTCTTC,CAGFPPGLASGEQFF
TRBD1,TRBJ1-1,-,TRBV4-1,TGCGCCAGCAGCCACCCGGCTACAGGGGGCGACACTGAAGCTTTCTTT,CASSHPATGGDTEAFF
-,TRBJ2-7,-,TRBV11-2,TGTGCCAGCAGCTTAGTTCGTGGGGGGTACGAGCAGTACTTC,CASSLVRGGYEQYF
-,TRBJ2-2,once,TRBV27,TGTGCCAGAGCTATCCCGACCGGGAGCACCGGGGAGCTGTTTTTT,CARAIPTGSTGELFF
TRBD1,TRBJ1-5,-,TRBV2,TGTGCCAGCAATGGAGGGGGCCGACAGCCCCAGCATTTT,CASNGGGRQPQHF
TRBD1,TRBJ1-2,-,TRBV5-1,TGCGCCAGCAGCCTGGGACAGGGGACGGACGGCTACACCTTC,CASSLGQGTDGYTF
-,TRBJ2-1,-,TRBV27,TGTGCCAGCAGTCCCCCCCGGGGAGGAGGGAATGAGCAGTTCTTC,CASSPPRGGGNEQFF
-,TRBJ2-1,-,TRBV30,TGTGCCTGGGGGCTTGGACAGCGGAACTACAATGAGCAGTTCTTC,CAWGLGQRNYNEQFF
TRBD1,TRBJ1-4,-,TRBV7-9,TGTGCCAGCAGCCCGGGACAGGGTAATGAAAAACTGTTTTTT,CASSPGQGNEKLFF
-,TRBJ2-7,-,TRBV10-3,TGTGCCATCAAAAATCAGGGGAGCTCCTACGAGCAGTACTTC,CAIKNQGSSYEQYF
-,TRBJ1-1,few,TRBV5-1,TGCGCCAGCAGCGCTGGAGGGACTTTACTTGAAGCTTTCTTT,CASSAGGTLLEAFF
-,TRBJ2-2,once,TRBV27,TGTGCCAGCAGTTCACGCGGGACTCCCGGGGAGCTGTTTTTT,CASSSRGTPGELFF
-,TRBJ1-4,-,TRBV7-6,TGTGCCAGCAGCGGGCAGTGGGGGGATGAAAAACTGTTTTTT,CASSGQWGDEKLFF
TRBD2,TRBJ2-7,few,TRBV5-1,TGCGCCAGCAGCTTAGCGGGAGTGTACGAGCAGTACTTC,CASSLAGVYEQYF
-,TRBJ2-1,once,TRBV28,TGTGCCAGCAGTCCCACCTCGAGAGGGAATACTCTCTACAATGAGCAGTTCTTC,CASSPTSRGNTLYNEQFF
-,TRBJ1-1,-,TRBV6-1,TGTGCCAGCAGTGTCCCGAGAGGGGCTTTCTTT,CASSVPRGAFF
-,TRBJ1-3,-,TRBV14,TGTGCCAGCAGCCAAATGCAGGGGATAAGGGGAAACACCATATATTTT,CASSQMQGIRGNTIYF
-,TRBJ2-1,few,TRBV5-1,TGCGCCAGCAGCTGGGGTCCCAGGGAGGCCTACAATGAGCAGTTCTTC,CASSWGPREAYNEQFF
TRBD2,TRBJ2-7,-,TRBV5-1,TGCGCCAGCAGCTCGGGACTAGCGGTAGACGAGCAGTACTTC,CASSSGLAVDEQYF
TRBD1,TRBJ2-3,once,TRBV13,TGTGCCAGCAGTACGGACAGGGTCACAGATACGCAGTATTTT,CASSTDRVTDTQYF
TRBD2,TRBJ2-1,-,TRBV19,TGTGCCAGTAGTATCGGCGGGAGTAATTACAATGAGCAGTTCTTC,CASSIGGSNYNEQFF
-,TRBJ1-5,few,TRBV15,TGTGCCACACAGGGTAGCAATCAGCCCCAGCATTTT,CATQGSNQPQHF
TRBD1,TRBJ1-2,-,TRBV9,TGTGCCAGCAGCGTAGGGGGACAGATCAACTATGGCTACACCTTC,CASSVGGQINYGYTF
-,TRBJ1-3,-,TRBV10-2,TGCGCCAGCAGTGGTTCCGGACAGCCCTCTGGAAACACCATATATTTT,CASSGSGQPSGNTIYF
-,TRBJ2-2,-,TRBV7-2,TGTGCCAGCAGCGCCTATACCGGGGAGCTGTTTTTT,CASSAYTGELFF
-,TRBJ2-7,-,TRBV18,TGTGCCAGCTCACCATCAGTCCGGGGCGAGCAGTACTTC,CASSPSVRGEQYF
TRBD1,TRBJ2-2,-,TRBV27,TGTGCCAGCAGTTTATGGGGACAGGGGGACACCGGGGAGCTGTTTTTT,CASSLWGQGDTGELFF
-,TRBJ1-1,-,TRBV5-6,TGTGCCAGCAGCTTTTATGGGGGCGCAGCTTTCTTT,CASSFYGGAAFF
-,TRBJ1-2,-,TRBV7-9,TGTGCCAGCAGCTCACTATATGACCGAAACTATGGCTACACCTTC,CASSSLYDRNYGYTF
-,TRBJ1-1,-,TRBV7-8,TGTGCCAGCAGCTTGGGACGGGGGTTTGTCGCTGAAGCTTTCTTT,CASSLGRGFVAEAFF